The sequence of this T cell receptor beta chain was determined in a study of cytomegalovirus exposure and HLA in healthy donors. General study points: At a 0.05 false discovery rate, a later analysis found about 17,000 TCR beta sequences to be associated with HLA alleles.

As to this clone: As yet, its antigen is unknown.

Primers: 60 Vbeta forward and 13 Jbeta reverse. Only in-frame clones appear in the TCRdb table, and some are missing; sequencing was by immunoSEQ multiplex PCR. Of about 98,000 clones listed, approximately 78% were seen once; the top ten hold about 1.5%. This clonotype was sampled from a man between 40 and 49 years old in good health and CMV-seronegative. The sample comprised PBMCs.

CDR3 residues: CASKGIQGYEQYF. CDR3 coding DNA: TGTGCCAGCAAAGGGATACAGGGCTACGAGCAGTACTTC. The V call is TRBV6-1, the J call TRBJ2-7, with a tentative D call TRBD1 (6 bases). Germline V gives CDR1 MNHNS, CDR2 SASEGT. The CDR3 covers 13 residues. V lost 7 bases and J lost 3, with 13 bases in between.